This TCR beta chain originates from a study of T-cell reconstitution after alpha-beta-depleted transplantation in children. General study findings and limits: The origin of alpha-beta T cells about two months after transplant was reportedly several hundred expanded graft clones. From newly produced T cells came most of the T-cell counts and diversity one year after transplant. Day-60 TCRbeta diversity that was high in some patients was derived from surviving recipient T cells and thymic progenitors.

This sample's TCRbeta library carried unique molecular identifier barcodes. MiXCR was run by TCRdb on the PCR reads, yielding one entry per CDR3 protein. The sample records 900,000 or so distinct CDR3 sequences, approximately 15% being singletons. The CDR3 is 12 residues long. The V end lost 10 bases, the J end lost 4 bases, and 11 bases lay between the germline ends. Ten or more counts support this clonotype. Its antigen is undetermined. This receptor was identified in a male patient aged 10 to 17 who had a stem cell transplant for acute lymphoblastic leukemia, so the T cells may come from the graft donor. The chain is built from TRBV12-3 or TRBV12-4 and TRBJ1-3, with D unclear. The sample consisted of PBMCs, mostly from graft donor cells, taken 360 days after TCRalphabeta/CD19-depleted stem cell transplant. DNA of the CDR3: TGTGCCACCTCCGGGATCGGAAACACCATATATTTT. This sequence encodes CATSGIGNTIYF.